Shown below are 19 T cell receptor beta chains from a single sample sequenced in a study of CD8+CD57+ T cells in acquired aplastic anemia. The study profiled TCR beta VDJ and CDR3 using genomic DNA as template. Each CDR3 protein is one row after TCRdb ran MiXCR on the reads. The table has 160,000 or so distinct CDR3 sequences, around 48% seen once. Patients selected for sequencing had displayed CD8+CD57+ cell expansion by flow cytometry. Sequencing was done on a sample of sorted CD4+, CD8+, or CD8+CD57+ T cells (not recorded which) from PBMCs. These receptors all come from a human donor with aplastic anemia.

This chain uses TRBV11-2 with TRBJ2-2; D may be TRBD2 (6 bases). V was shortened by 1 base and J by 6 bases, with 15 bases between the two germline ends. CDR1 SGHAT and CDR2 FQNNGV come from the germline V gene. The CDR3 contains 16 residues. CDR3 residues: CASSLGRLVGAGELFF. The CDR3 coding sequence is TGTGCCAGCAGCTTAGGGAGACTAGTGGGCGCCGGGGAGCTGTTTTTT.

Ten or more counts support this clonotype. V usage is TRBV6-5 and J usage is TRBJ2-2; maybe TRBD2 (5 bases). The CDR3 spans 16 residues. Between the trimmed V and J ends, which lost 2 bases and 3 bases, there was a span of 13 bases. Germline CDR1 and CDR2: MNHEY and SVGAGI. The CDR3, as DNA: TGTGCCAGCAGTTACCTCGGGCGGACTTACACCGGGGAGCTGTTTTTT. Translated: CASSYLGRTYTGELFF.

This clonotype was seen many times. This sequence joins TRBV20-1 and TRBJ2-7; 10 bases are shared with TRBD2. This CDR3 has 14 residues. The germline gives CDR1 DFQATT, CDR2 SNEGSKA (reference sequence). V was pared by 6 bases and J by 5 bases, with 10 bases of the junction left unmatched. CDR3 in amino acids: CSAVRSSGSHEQYF. CDR3 nucleotides: TGCAGTGCCGTTCGTTCTAGCGGGAGTCACGAGCAGTACTTC.

The chain is built from TRBV2 and TRBJ1-4; D gene ambiguous. V was clipped by 8 bases and J by 5 bases, with 12 bases between them. Per germline, CDR1 SNHLY and CDR2 FYNNEI. This CDR3 is 13 amino acids long. The CDR3 bases are TGTGCCAGCTCCGGCGCAGCAAATGAAAAACTGTTTTTT. Translation: CASSGAANEKLFF.

There are many counts of this clonotype. The genes are TRBV6-2 or TRBV6-3 and TRBJ1-4; D gene unclear. Trimming pared 4 bases from V and 4 bases from J, leaving 7 bases between. The CDR3 consists of 13 residues. Germline lookup yields CDR1 MNHEY and CDR2 SVGEGT. The CDR3 is CASSSELNEKLFF. DNA of the CDR3: TGTGCCAGCAGTTCGGAGCTTAATGAAAAACTGTTTTTT.

This clonotype showed up many times. The genes are TRBV7-2 and TRBJ2-3; D is ambiguous. Germline V gives CDR1 SGHTA, CDR2 FQGNSA. This CDR3 contains 14 residues. V was shortened by 0 bases and J by 1 base, with 5 bases between the two germline ends. DNA for the CDR3: TGTGCCAGCAGCTTAGCCCAGGGCACAGATACGCAGTATTTT. Amino acid sequence: CASSLAQGTDTQYF.

In its sample, this clonotype was seen a few times. A clone one base away is much larger, so this may be a read error. The CDR3 coding sequence is TGTGCCAGCGGCGCCCGACGGGGGGACTCTGGAAACACCATATATTTT. Residues: CASGARRGDSGNTIYF. The chain has TRBV7-8 and TRBJ1-3, with D possibly matching TRBD1 (5 bases). The CDR3 length is 16 residues. V was pared by 8 bases and J by 0 bases, with 17 bases between. CDR1 and CDR2 from the germline V gene are SGHVS and FQNEAQ.

Turning to this clonotype: The junction departs from germline at one end; a sequencing error may be responsible. CDR3 sequence (DNA): TGCAGTGTTAGAGGCGGCGGAGTGGAGGATGAGCGGTTCTTC. This translates into CSVRGGGVEDERFF. This chain connects TRBV20-1 to TRBJ2-1; tentatively, D is TRBD2 (5 bases). Germline V CDR1 and CDR2: DFQATT, SNEGSKA (reference sequence). The CDR3 extends over 14 amino acids.

This clonotype was recorded many times. The chain carries TRBV19 and TRBJ1-5; perhaps TRBD1 as D (6 bases). V was shortened by 5 bases and J by 2 bases, with 10 bases between the two germline ends. The CDR3 has 14 residues. The germline CDR1 and CDR2 sequences are LNHDA and SQIVND (reference sequence). The CDR3 DNA reads TGTGCCAGTAGTGTGGACAGCGGCAATCAGCCCCAGCATTTT. Translating it yields CASSVDSGNQPQHF.

This clonotype appeared a single time. The gene calls are TRBV6-2 or TRBV6-3 and TRBJ2-5; D gene ambiguous. The ends were cut back, 0 bases at V and 4 bases at J, with 12 bases in the middle. The CDR3 contains 15 residues. Germline V gives CDR1 MNHEY, CDR2 SVGEGT. The CDR3 DNA reads TGTGCCAGCAGTTACTCGATGGGTGAAGGAGAGACCCAGTACTTC. This translates into CASSYSMGEGETQYF.

This rearrangement joins TRBV10-3 to TRBJ2-7; 7 positions match TRBD1. The CDR3 consists of 15 residues. CDR1 and CDR2 from the germline V gene are ENHRY and SYGVKD. The J segment lost 3 bases and the V segment lost 5 bases, leaving 10 bases of the junction unmatched. CDR3 nucleotides: TGTGCCATCAGTCCGCCGGGACAGTCCCTCTACGAGCAGTACTTC. It encodes CAISPPGQSLYEQYF.

This clonotype was picked up many times. This sequence joins TRBV5-4 and TRBJ2-6, with a weak D call TRBD2 (5 bases). The CDR3 loop spans 18 amino acids. The ends were cut back, 0 bases at V and 1 base at J, with 14 bases in the middle. CDR1 SGHNT and CDR2 YYREEE come from the germline V gene (reference sequence). CDR3 bases: TGTGCCAGCAGCTTGGGACGAGGGATCGGATCTGGGGCCAACGTCCTGACTTTC. It translates to CASSLGRGIGSGANVLTF.

Worth noting for this clonotype: The germline gene is not matched at one end of the junction; a read error may be the cause. J is TRBJ2-5 and V is TRBV6-4, with a tentative D call TRBD2 (7 bases). The J call is in doubt because the DNA end fits TRBJ2-1 better. CDR1 MRHNA and CDR2 SNTAGT come from the germline V gene. The CDR3 has 15 residues. The DNA for the CDR3 is TGTGTCAGCAGTGACGAGGAGGGGGGGAACAATGAGCAGTTCTTC. This encodes CVSSDEEGGNNEQFF.

On this clonotype: A read error may explain this, as a much larger clone is one base away. The chain combines TRBV11-1 with TRBJ2-2; 7 bases align to TRBD2. Germline V CDR1 and CDR2: SGHAT, FQDESV (reference sequence). CDR3 length equals 16 residues. Trimming at V came to 4 bases and at J to 4 bases, leaving 9 bases not matched to a gene. The DNA of the CDR3 is TGTGCCAGCAGCTCGGGAAGCGGGGCGAGCACCGGGGAGCTGTTTTTT. This sequence encodes CASSSGSGASTGELFF. The full variable domain, its missing parts supplied by reference TRBV11-1 and TRBJ2-2, is EAEVAQSPRYKITEKSQAVAFWCDPISGHATLYWYRQILGQGPELLVQFQDESVVDDSQLPKDRFSAERLKGVDSTLKIQPAELGDSAMYLCASSSGSGASTGELFFGEGSRLTVL.

This clonotype was seen many times. CDR3 loop: CASSYSQQDGYTF. CDR3 in DNA: TGTGCCAGCAGTTACTCGCAACAGGATGGCTACACCTTC. The rearrangement joins TRBV6-5 to TRBJ1-2; weak D call: TRBD1 (5 bases). The V end was cut by 0 bases, the J end by 6 bases, with 8 bases between. This CDR3 comprises 13 residues. Germline V gene sequence: CDR1 MNHEY, CDR2 SVGAGI.

This clonotype was counted between two and nine times. This chain links TRBV7-8 with TRBJ2-4, with TRBD1 identical over 9 bases. V lost 5 bases, J lost 5 bases, and 1 base stayed unmatched. CDR1 and CDR2 (germline): SGHVS, FQNEAQ. The CDR3 spans 13 residues. The CDR3 DNA follows: TGTGCCAGCAGCCGACAGGGGGAAAACATTCAGTACTTC. Translation gives CASSRQGENIQYF.

This clonotype was observed a few times. The chain recombines TRBV5-4 with TRBJ2-3, with 9 bases matching TRBD2. The CDR3 totals 17 residues. With 1 base clipped from V and 0 bases from J, the junction kept 6 bases outside the gene matches. Germline V gives CDR1 SGHNT, CDR2 YYREEE (reference sequence). CDR3 in amino acids: CASSLYSGGASTDTQYF. In DNA form, the CDR3 reads TGTGCCAGCAGCTTGTATAGCGGGGGTGCTAGCACAGATACGCAGTATTTT.

This clonotype occurred many times. The chain combines TRBV5-1 with TRBJ1-5, with D possibly being TRBD1 (6 bases). Trimming took off 1 base at V and 1 base at J, with 9 bases between the two ends. Germline lookup yields CDR1 SGHRS and CDR2 YFSETQ. This CDR3 has 15 residues. As DNA, the CDR3 is TGCGCCAGCAGCTTGACAGGGAAGAGCAATCAGCCCCAGCATTTT. Translating it yields CASSLTGKSNQPQHF.

The chain joins TRBV2 to TRBJ1-1, with 7 bases identical to TRBD1. Germline loops: CDR1 SNHLY, CDR2 FYNNEI. After removal of 5 bases from V and 5 bases from J, the junction contained 5 bases not matched to a gene. This CDR3 region has 13 residues. This CDR3 reads CASSRGRQTEAFF. CDR3 coding DNA: TGTGCCAGCAGTAGGGGGCGGCAGACTGAAGCTTTCTTT.